Following are 28 T cell receptor beta chains from one sample sequenced in a study of shared clonotypes between healthy human individuals. CD8 cells classed as naive were CD45RO-negative and positively selected for CCR7, excluding terminally differentiated effector memory CD45RA+ cells. Assay: immunoSEQ multiplex PCR; the TCRdb copy retains only in-frame clones and omits some. The table shows some 2.1 million clones, with approximately 94% occurring only once. Sequenced: naive CD8+ T cells sorted from blood. The receptors stem from a man between 18 and 35 years old in good health.

V and J are TRBV5-6 and TRBJ2-1; 7 nucleotides align to TRBD1. In germline, CDR1 is SGHDT, CDR2 YYEEEE. The junction had 4 bases not matched to a gene; V was cut back by 0 bases and J by 7 bases. This CDR3 has 14 residues. The CDR3 DNA is TGTGCCAGCAGCTTGGGGGACAGCTGGAATGAGCAGTTCTTC. As protein: CASSLGDSWNEQFF.

The CDR3 is CASSLVPGLGAAGGSQGVAGELFF. In nucleotides, the CDR3 is TGCGCCAGCAGCTTGGTGCCGGGACTAGGGGCCGCGGGTGGCTCACAAGGAGTGGCCGGGGAGCTGTTTTTT. The rearrangement links TRBV5-1 to TRBJ2-2, with 8 nucleotides matching TRBD2. Germline lookup yields CDR1 SGHRS and CDR2 YFSETQ. V shed 0 bases, J shed 6 bases, and the junction held 31 bases outside the gene matches. The CDR3 is 24 amino acids.

The CDR3, as DNA: TGTGCCAGCAGACCTCCGGGACTAGCGGGAGGGCCCTACAATGAGCAGTTCTTC. Translated, it gives CASRPPGLAGGPYNEQFF. The J gene is TRBJ2-1, the V gene TRBV27; TRBD2 matches at 16 bases. Unmatched junction bases numbered 7, after V lost 6 bases and J lost 2 bases. The length of the CDR3 is 18 residues. Germline V gene sequence: CDR1 MNHEY, CDR2 SMNVEV (reference sequence).

The rearrangement uses TRBV2 and TRBJ2-7; perhaps TRBD2 as D (5 bases). V was trimmed by 4 bases and J by 5 bases, leaving 15 bases between them. The CDR3 runs 14 residues. Looked up from germline, CDR1 is SNHLY and CDR2 is FYNNEI. The CDR3 DNA follows: TGTGCCAGCAGTGTTGAGAGGGAAAGGAACGAGCAGTACTTC. Its translation is CASSVERERNEQYF.

The chain carries TRBV2 and TRBJ1-3, with a possible D match to TRBD1 (5 bases). Trimming left V 3 bases short and J 1 base short, with 10 bases between. This CDR3 has 15 amino acids. The V gene's germline CDR1 is SNHLY and CDR2 FYNNEI. CDR3 in amino acids: CASSDPRDSGNTIYF. In DNA form, the CDR3 reads TGTGCCAGCAGTGATCCCAGGGATTCTGGAAACACCATATATTTT. The whole variable domain, filled in from reference TRBV2 and TRBJ1-3, reads EPEVTQTPSHQVTQMGQEVILRCVPISNHLYFYWYRQILGQKVEFLVSFYNNEISEKSEIFDDQFSVERPDGSNFTLKIRSTKLEDSAMYFCASSDPRDSGNTIYFGEGSWLTVV.

The rearrangement links TRBV15 to TRBJ1-1; D not resolved. There are 14 residues in the CDR3. Germline CDR1 is LNHNV and CDR2 is YYDKDF (reference sequence). V shed 6 bases and J shed 1 base, with 12 bases lying between them. CDR3 sequence: CATRGSGSNTEAFF. CDR3 bases: TGTGCCACCAGAGGATCAGGATCGAACACTGAAGCTTTCTTT.

The chain uses TRBV9 and TRBJ2-5; possible D gene TRBD1, 6 bases. CDR1 and CDR2 from the germline V gene are SGDLS and YYNGEE. V gave up 4 bases and J gave up 5 bases, with 18 bases separating them. CDR3 size: 15 residues. The CDR3 nucleotides are TGTGCCAGCAGCCCGGACAGACCCTCCGACGAGACCCAGTACTTC. This encodes CASSPDRPSDETQYF.

The CDR3 region is CAINDDSVGSYNSPLHF. For the CDR3, the DNA is TGTGCCATCAACGACGACAGTGTGGGCTCCTATAATTCACCCCTCCACTTT. This sequence joins TRBV10-3 and TRBJ1-6, with D perhaps TRBD1 (5 bases). The V and J ends lost 7 bases and 0 bases respectively, with 16 bases between them. The length of the CDR3 is 17 residues. The germline V gene has CDR1 ENHRY and CDR2 SYGVKD.

V usage is TRBV5-1 and J usage is TRBJ1-1, with 8 bases fitting TRBD1. Trimming took 0 bases from V and 4 from J; bases not matched to a gene: 5. CDR3 length equals 15 residues. Germline V gene lookup returns CDR1 SGHRS and CDR2 YFSETQ. The CDR3, as DNA: TGCGCCAGCAGCTTGGGGACAGGGCAGGGCACTGAAGCTTTCTTT. It yields the protein CASSLGTGQGTEAFF.

The chain is built from TRBV2 and TRBJ1-5; maybe TRBD1 (5 bases). Germline loops: CDR1 SNHLY, CDR2 FYNNEI. The V gene lost 10 bases and the J gene lost 2 bases, with 18 bases spanning the gap. The CDR3 spans 15 residues. CDR3 DNA sequence: TGTGCCACCCAAGGCGGGACGTTAGGCAATCAGCCCCAGCATTTT. Amino acids: CATQGGTLGNQPQHF.

This chain links TRBV19 with TRBJ2-7; 9 nucleotides match TRBD1. The CDR3 runs 15 residues. J gave up 6 bases and V 2 bases, and 8 bases lay outside the gene matches. Germline loops: CDR1 LNHDA, CDR2 SQIVND (reference sequence). CDR3 nucleotide sequence: TGTGCCAGTAGTATAATGGGACAGGGATCTTCCGAGCAGTACTTC. Its translation: CASSIMGQGSSEQYF.

CDR3 nucleotide sequence: TGCAGTGCTAGGGGTGAGATAGGCCAGTACTTC. Protein: CSARGEIGQYF. V usage is TRBV20-1 and J usage is TRBJ2-5; D is uncertain. This CDR3 has 11 residues. V lost 3 bases to trimming and J lost 10 bases, with 12 bases between them. CDR1 and CDR2 (germline): DFQATT, SNEGSKA (reference sequence).

The gene calls are TRBV9 and TRBJ2-1; weak D call: TRBD2 (6 bases). Trimming cost V 4 bases and J 1 base, with 18 bases left between them. The CDR3 is 17 amino acids. CDR1 is SGDLS and CDR2 is YYNGEE in the germline V gene. This CDR3 reads CASSHTSPGGSYNEQFF. The CDR3 bases are TGTGCCAGCAGCCATACCTCCCCAGGAGGGTCCTACAATGAGCAGTTCTTC.

In its sample, this clone was seen once. The chain combines TRBV27 with TRBJ1-1, with D tentatively TRBD1 (5 bases). The V end lost 1 base, the J end lost 8 bases, and 20 bases lay between the germline ends. This CDR3 comprises 16 residues. CDR1 MNHEY and CDR2 SMNVEV come from the germline V gene (reference sequence). This CDR3 is CASSLLGIRGSGEAFF. CDR3 nucleotide sequence: TGTGCCAGCAGTTTATTGGGGATCCGGGGGTCGGGAGAAGCTTTCTTT.

In its sample, this clone was seen once. J is TRBJ2-1 and V is TRBV7-9, with D perhaps given as TRBD1 or TRBD2 (5 bases each). V lost 7 bases, J lost 4 bases, and 20 bases lay in between. Germline loops: CDR1 SEHNR, CDR2 FQNEAQ (reference sequence). This CDR3 contains 16 residues. CDR3 region: CASTPREGSLYNEQFF. The CDR3, as DNA: TGTGCCAGCACCCCGCGTGAGGGGTCTTTATACAATGAGCAGTTCTTC.

The rearrangement uses TRBV5-8 and TRBJ1-5; 7 bases line up with TRBD1. Germline V gene lookup returns CDR1 SGHTS and CDR2 YDEGEE. CDR3 size: 14 residues. The V segment lost 3 bases and the J segment 9 bases; nucleotides outside the gene matches: 9. In DNA form, the CDR3 reads TGTGCCAGCAGCTCTGACAGGGTCCTGGCGCCCCAGCATTTT. It is translated as CASSSDRVLAPQHF.

The genes are TRBV7-9 and TRBJ2-3; 11 bases are shared with TRBD2. Germline-derived CDR1 and CDR2 are SEHNR and FQNEAQ (reference sequence). The V gene end was trimmed by 6 bases and the J gene end by 6 bases; junction bases not matched to a gene: 5. The CDR3 spans 14 residues. CDR3: CASRGLAVFDTQYF. The CDR3 DNA reads as TGTGCCAGCAGGGGACTAGCGGTCTTTGATACGCAGTATTTT. The variable domain in full, completed from reference TRBV7-9 and TRBJ2-3, reads DTGVSQNPRHKITKRGQNVTFRCDPISEHNRLYWYRQTLGQGPEFLTYFQNEAQLEKSRLLSDRFSAERPKGSFSTLEIQRTEQGDSAMYLCASRGLAVFDTQYFGPGTRLTVL.

The chain joins TRBV25-1 to TRBJ1-5; D is possibly TRBD1 (5 bases). The germline CDR1 and CDR2 sequences are MGHDK and SYGVNS. The V end lost 3 bases, the J end lost 2 bases, and 14 bases lay between the germline ends. CDR3 length: 16 residues. The CDR3 sequence: CASSEGEGRGNQPQHF. Written as DNA, the CDR3 is TGTGCCAGCAGTGAGGGGGAGGGTCGAGGCAATCAGCCCCAGCATTTT.

This chain connects TRBV27 to TRBJ1-2; possible D gene TRBD1, 5 bases. Trimming took 5 bases from V and 3 from J, leaving 22 bases between them. The germline CDR1 and CDR2 sequences are MNHEY and SMNVEV (reference sequence). The CDR3 loop spans 17 amino acids. CDR3 in amino acids: CASSPGVGEEPHYGYTF. In nucleotides, the CDR3 is TGTGCCAGCAGTCCGGGCGTGGGGGAAGAGCCCCACTATGGCTACACCTTC.

The CDR3 DNA sequence: TGTGCCAGCAGTTTAAACGGGGGAATCGAGTATGGCTACACCTTC. It is translated as CASSLNGGIEYGYTF. The chain couples TRBV27 to TRBJ1-2; TRBD1 is a possible D gene (5 bases). Germline V lookup: CDR1 MNHEY, CDR2 SMNVEV (reference sequence). The CDR3 has 15 amino acids. V was trimmed by 2 bases and J by 5 bases, leaving 15 bases between them.

A single count supports this clone. V and J are TRBV9 and TRBJ2-7; the D call may be TRBD1 or TRBD2 (6 bases each). Germline CDR1 SGDLS, CDR2 YYNGEE. Deletions cut 4 bases from V and 2 bases from J, with 16 bases between. The CDR3 is made up of 15 amino acids. The CDR3 sequence: CASSQEGGLTYEQYF. In nucleotides, the CDR3 is TGTGCCAGCAGCCAGGAAGGGGGGCTCACCTACGAGCAGTACTTC.

This chain links TRBV15 with TRBJ2-7; D is possibly TRBD1 or TRBD2 (5 bases each). With 3 bases removed from V and 6 bases from J, the gap between germline ends came to 18 bases. This CDR3 spans 15 amino acids. Looked up from germline, CDR1 is LNHNV and CDR2 is YYDKDF (reference sequence). The CDR3 DNA follows: TGTGCCACCAGCAGTACTACCGGGACCTTGACCGAGCAGTACTTC. This codes for CATSSTTGTLTEQYF.

The rearrangement uses TRBV18 and TRBJ2-7; D remains unclear. Germline values: CDR1 KGHSH, CDR2 LQKENI. The CDR3 spans 15 residues. Deletions cut 3 bases from V and 0 bases from J, with 12 bases between. DNA for the CDR3: TGTGCCAGCTCACCCCCCGACGCGAGCTCCTACGAGCAGTACTTC. It specifies CASSPPDASSYEQYF. The full variable domain, rest sourced from reference TRBV18 and TRBJ2-7, is NAGVMQNPRHLVRRRGQEARLRCSPMKGHSHVYWYRQLPEEGLKFMVYLQKENIIDESGMPKERFSAEFPKEGPSILRIQQVVRGDSAAYFCASSPPDASSYEQYFGPGTRLTVT.

The V and J genes are TRBV30 and TRBJ2-7; a possible D gene is TRBD2 (5 bases). CDR1 is GTSNPN, CDR2 SVGIG, per germline (reference sequence). V lost 0 bases and J lost 1, with 7 bases in between. This CDR3 region has 13 residues. The CDR3: CAWSVRTSYEQYF. The CDR3 nucleotides are TGTGCCTGGAGTGTAAGGACTTCCTACGAGCAGTACTTC. Drawing the rest from reference TRBV30 and TRBJ2-7, the complete variable domain is SQTIHQWPATLVQPVGSPLSLECTVEGTSNPNLYWYRQAAGRGLQLLFYSVGIGQISSEVPQNLSASRPQDRQFILSSKKLLLSDSGFYLCAWSVRTSYEQYFGPGTRLTVT.

The chain joins TRBV27 to TRBJ2-1; D may be TRBD1 (6 bases). Trimming removed 6 bases at V and 6 bases at J, with 18 bases between. Germline CDR1 and CDR2: MNHEY and SMNVEV (reference sequence). This CDR3 is 15 amino acids long. The CDR3 is CASSTGTSAFNEQFF. CDR3 DNA sequence: TGTGCCAGCAGCACCGGGACATCGGCTTTCAATGAGCAGTTCTTC.

The gene calls are TRBV20-1 and TRBJ2-7; perhaps TRBD2 as D (5 bases). V lost 6 bases, J lost 6 bases, and 12 bases lay in between. Germline CDR1 reads DFQATT; CDR2 reads SNEGSKA (reference sequence). The CDR3 is made up of 11 amino acids. In nucleotides, the CDR3 is TGCAGTGCCCGGAGGTCCAGCGAGCAGTACTTC. Translating it yields CSARRSSEQYF.

The rearrangement uses TRBV29-1 and TRBJ2-3, with D unclear. Germline V gene lookup returns CDR1 SQVTM and CDR2 ANQGSEA. Trimming left V 4 bases short and J 2 bases short, with 7 bases between. The CDR3 runs 12 residues. The CDR3 sequence: CSVVSVTDTQYF. Written as DNA, the CDR3 is TGCAGCGTTGTATCTGTCACAGATACGCAGTATTTT.

This chain connects TRBV4-1 to TRBJ2-7, with D perhaps matching TRBD1 (5 bases). The CDR3 extends over 13 amino acids. Germline V gene data show CDR1 as MGHRA and CDR2 as YSYEKL. Trimming removed 5 bases at V and 3 bases at J, with 11 bases between. In DNA form, the CDR3 reads TGCGCCAGCAGCGCAACACAGGTCTACGAGCAGTACTTC. Amino acid sequence: CASSATQVYEQYF.